The entry that follows covers one T cell receptor (beta chain) sequence. This sample is part of a study of blood T cell repertoires in COVID-19. In the original workflow: Reference gene primer amplification yielded estimated nucleated cell counts. Profiling relied on immunoSEQ multiplex PCR, and the TCRdb table lists in-frame clones only, not all of them. V and J calls and clone size are as listed in that table; D and trimming were resolved from the DNA. Of a few hundred thousand clones in the sample, around nine tenths were seen once. The CDR3 length is 16 residues. J was trimmed by 3 bases and V by 6 bases; bases with no gene match: 10. Germline values: CDR1 SNHLY, CDR2 FYNNEI.

The sample taken for sequencing was peripheral blood. The TCR sequence derives from a woman aged 25 to 39 with COVID-19, enrolled during active disease. The chain links TRBV2 to TRBJ1-4; TRBD1 agrees at 7 bases. The CDR3 DNA follows: TGTGCCAGCAGAAGGAACCGGGACAGAGCTAATGAAAAACTGTTTTTT. It yields the protein CASRRNRDRANEKLFF.